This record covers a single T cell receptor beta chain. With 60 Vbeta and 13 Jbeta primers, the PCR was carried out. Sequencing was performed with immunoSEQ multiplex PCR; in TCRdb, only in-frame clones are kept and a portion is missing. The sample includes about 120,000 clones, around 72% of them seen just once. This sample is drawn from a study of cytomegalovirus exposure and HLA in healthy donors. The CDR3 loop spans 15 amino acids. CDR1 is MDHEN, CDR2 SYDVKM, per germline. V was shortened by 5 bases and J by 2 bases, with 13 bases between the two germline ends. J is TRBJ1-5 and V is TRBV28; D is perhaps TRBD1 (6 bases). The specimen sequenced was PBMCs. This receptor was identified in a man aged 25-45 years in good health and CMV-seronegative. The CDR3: CASSPWTDRNQPQHF. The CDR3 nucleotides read TGTGCCAGCAGTCCATGGACAGATCGCAATCAGCCCCAGCATTTT. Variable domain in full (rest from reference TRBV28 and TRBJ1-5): DVKVTQSSRYLVKRTGEKVFLECVQDMDHENMFWYRQDPGLGLRLIYFSYDVKMKEKGDIPEGYSVSREKKERFSLILESASTNQTSMYLCASSPWTDRNQPQHFGDGTRLSIL.